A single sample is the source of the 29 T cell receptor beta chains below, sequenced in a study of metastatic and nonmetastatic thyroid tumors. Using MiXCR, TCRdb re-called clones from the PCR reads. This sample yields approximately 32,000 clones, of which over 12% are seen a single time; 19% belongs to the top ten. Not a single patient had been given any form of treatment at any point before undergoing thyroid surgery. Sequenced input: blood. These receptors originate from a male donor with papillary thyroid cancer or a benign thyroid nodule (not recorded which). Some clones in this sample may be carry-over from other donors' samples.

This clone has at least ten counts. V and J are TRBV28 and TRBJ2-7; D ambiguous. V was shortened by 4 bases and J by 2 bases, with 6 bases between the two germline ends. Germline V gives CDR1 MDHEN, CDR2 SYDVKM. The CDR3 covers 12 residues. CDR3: CASSSWTYEQYF. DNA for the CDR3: TGTGCCAGCAGTTCCTGGACCTACGAGCAGTACTTC.

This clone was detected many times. CDR3 amino acids: CASSLVSEQFF. DNA of the CDR3: TGTGCCAGCAGCTTAGTATCTGAGCAGTTCTTC. The chain recombines TRBV11-2 with TRBJ2-1; D is unresolved. Germline CDR1 is SGHAT and CDR2 is FQNNGV. Trimming removed 1 base from V and 9 bases from J, with 4 bases in between. The CDR3 contains 11 residues.

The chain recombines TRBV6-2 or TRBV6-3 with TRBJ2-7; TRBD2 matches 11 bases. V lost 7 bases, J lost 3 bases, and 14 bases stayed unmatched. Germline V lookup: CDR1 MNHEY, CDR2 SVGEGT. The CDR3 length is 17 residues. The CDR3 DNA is TGTGCCAGCACCCTTTCCTGGACTAGCGGGTTACACTACGAGCAGTACTTC. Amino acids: CASTLSWTSGLHYEQYF.

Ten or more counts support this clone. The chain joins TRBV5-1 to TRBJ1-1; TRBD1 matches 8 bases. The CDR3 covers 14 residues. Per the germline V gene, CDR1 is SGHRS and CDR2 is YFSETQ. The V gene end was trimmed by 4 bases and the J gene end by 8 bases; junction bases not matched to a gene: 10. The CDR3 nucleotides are TGCGCCAGCAGCCAAATAGACAGGGGCGGGGAAGCTTTCTTT. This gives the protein CASSQIDRGGEAFF.

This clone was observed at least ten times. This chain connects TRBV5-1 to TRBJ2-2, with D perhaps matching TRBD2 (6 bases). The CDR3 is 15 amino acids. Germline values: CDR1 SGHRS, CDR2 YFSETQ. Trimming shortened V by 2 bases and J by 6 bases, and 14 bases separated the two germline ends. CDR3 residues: CASSFVRRGAGELFF. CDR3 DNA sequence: TGCGCCAGCAGCTTCGTACGGAGGGGCGCCGGGGAGCTGTTTTTT.

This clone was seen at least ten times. CDR3 coding DNA: TGTGCCAGCAGTTTACGTGGACCCCTGGGGTACAATGAGCAGTTCTTC. It specifies CASSLRGPLGYNEQFF. The chain recombines TRBV27 with TRBJ2-1, with D unresolved. The V gene's germline CDR1 is MNHEY and CDR2 SMNVEV (reference sequence). This CDR3 comprises 16 residues. V shed 2 bases and J shed 4 bases, with 15 bases lying between them.

This CDR3 is CASSSGTGLNYGYTF. CDR3 coding DNA: TGTGCCAGCAGTTCCGGGACAGGGCTGAACTATGGCTACACCTTC. This chain uses TRBV6-5 with TRBJ1-2, with 9 bases identical to TRBD1. Germline CDR1 and CDR2: MNHEY and SVGAGI. There are 15 residues in the CDR3. V trimming: 4 bases; J trimming: 2 bases; junction bases outside the gene matches: 5.

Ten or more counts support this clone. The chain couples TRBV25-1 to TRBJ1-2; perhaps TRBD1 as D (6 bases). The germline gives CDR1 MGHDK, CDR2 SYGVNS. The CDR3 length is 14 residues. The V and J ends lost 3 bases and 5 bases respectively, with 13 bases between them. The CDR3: CASSDRVQGYGYTF. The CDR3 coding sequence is TGTGCCAGCAGTGACAGAGTCCAGGGGTATGGCTACACCTTC.

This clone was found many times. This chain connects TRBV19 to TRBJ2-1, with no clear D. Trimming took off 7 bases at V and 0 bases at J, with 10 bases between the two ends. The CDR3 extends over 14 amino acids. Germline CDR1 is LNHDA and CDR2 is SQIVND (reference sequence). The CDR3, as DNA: TGTGCCAGTACCGAAGGTAACTCCTACAATGAGCAGTTCTTC. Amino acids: CASTEGNSYNEQFF.

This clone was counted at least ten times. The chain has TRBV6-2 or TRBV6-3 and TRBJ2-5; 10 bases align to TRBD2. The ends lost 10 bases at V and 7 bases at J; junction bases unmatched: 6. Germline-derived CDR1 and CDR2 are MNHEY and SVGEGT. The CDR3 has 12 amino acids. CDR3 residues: CATQREGTTQYF. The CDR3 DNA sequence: TGTGCCACCCAGCGGGAGGGCACGACCCAGTACTTC.

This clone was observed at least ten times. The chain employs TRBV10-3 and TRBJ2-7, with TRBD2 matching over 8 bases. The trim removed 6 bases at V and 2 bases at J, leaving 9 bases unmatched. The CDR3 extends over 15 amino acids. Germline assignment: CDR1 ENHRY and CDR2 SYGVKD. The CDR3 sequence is CAISAPSGSAYEQYF. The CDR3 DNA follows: TGTGCCATCAGCGCTCCAAGCGGGAGCGCCTACGAGCAGTACTTC.

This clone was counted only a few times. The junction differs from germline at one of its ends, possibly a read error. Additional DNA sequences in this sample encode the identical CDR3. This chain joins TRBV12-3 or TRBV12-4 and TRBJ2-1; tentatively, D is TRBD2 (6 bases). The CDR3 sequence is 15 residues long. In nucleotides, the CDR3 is TGCGCCAGCAGTTTATCGGCAGCTGGAGGGAATGAGCAGTTCTTC. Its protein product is CASSLSAAGGNEQFF.

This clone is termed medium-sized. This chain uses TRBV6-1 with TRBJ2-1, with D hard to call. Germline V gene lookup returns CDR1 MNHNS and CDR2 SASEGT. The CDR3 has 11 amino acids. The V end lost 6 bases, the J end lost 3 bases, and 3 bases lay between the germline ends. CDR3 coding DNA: TGTGCCAGCAGGGGCTACAATGAGCAGTTCTTC. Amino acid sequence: CASRGYNEQFF.

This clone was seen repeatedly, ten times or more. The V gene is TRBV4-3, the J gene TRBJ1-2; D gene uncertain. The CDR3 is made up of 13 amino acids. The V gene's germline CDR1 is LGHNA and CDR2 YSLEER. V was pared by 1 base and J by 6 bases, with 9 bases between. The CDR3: CASSQVPSDGYTF. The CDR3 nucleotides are TGCGCCAGCAGCCAAGTACCCTCAGATGGCTACACCTTC.

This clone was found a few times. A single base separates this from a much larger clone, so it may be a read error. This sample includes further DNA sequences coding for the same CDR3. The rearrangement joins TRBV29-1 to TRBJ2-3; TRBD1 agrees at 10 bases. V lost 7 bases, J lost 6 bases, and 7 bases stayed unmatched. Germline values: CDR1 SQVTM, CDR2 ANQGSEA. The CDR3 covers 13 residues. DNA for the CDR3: TGCAGCGCGGGACAGGGGATCCCGGATACGCAGTATTTT. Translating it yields CSAGQGIPDTQYF.

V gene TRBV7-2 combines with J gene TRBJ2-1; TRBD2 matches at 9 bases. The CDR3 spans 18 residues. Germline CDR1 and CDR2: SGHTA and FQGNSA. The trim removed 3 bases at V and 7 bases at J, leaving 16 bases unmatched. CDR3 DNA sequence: TGTGCCAGCAGCTTCAGCCGACCGGGACTAGCTAGGAGGAATGAGCAGTTCTTC. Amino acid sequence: CASSFSRPGLARRNEQFF. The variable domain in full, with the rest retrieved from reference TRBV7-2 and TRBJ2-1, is GAGVSQSPSNKVTEKGKDVELRCDPISGHTALYWYRQSLGQGLEFLIYFQGNSAPDKSGLPSDRFSAERTGGSVSTLTIQRTQQEDSAVYLCASSFSRPGLARRNEQFFGPGTRLTVL.

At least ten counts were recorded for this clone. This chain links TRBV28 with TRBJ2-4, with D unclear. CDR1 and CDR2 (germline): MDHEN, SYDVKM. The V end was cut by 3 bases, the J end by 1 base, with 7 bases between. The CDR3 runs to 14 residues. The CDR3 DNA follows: TGTGCCAGCAGTTTGCAAGGCGCCAAAAACATTCAGTACTTC. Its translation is CASSLQGAKNIQYF.

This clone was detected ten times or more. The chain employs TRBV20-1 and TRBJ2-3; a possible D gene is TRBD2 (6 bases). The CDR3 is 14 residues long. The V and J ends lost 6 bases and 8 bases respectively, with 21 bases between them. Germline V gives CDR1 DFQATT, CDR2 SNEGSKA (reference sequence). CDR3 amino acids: CSAEEGLGWATQYF. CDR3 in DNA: TGCAGTGCGGAGGAGGGGCTTGGATGGGCTACGCAGTATTTT.

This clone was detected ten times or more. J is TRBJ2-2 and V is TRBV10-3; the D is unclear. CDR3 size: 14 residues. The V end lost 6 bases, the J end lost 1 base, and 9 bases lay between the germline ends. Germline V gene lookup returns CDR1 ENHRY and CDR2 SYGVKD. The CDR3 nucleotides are TGTGCCATCAGCGGGTGGTTGAACACCGGGGAGCTGTTTTTT. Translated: CAISGWLNTGELFF.

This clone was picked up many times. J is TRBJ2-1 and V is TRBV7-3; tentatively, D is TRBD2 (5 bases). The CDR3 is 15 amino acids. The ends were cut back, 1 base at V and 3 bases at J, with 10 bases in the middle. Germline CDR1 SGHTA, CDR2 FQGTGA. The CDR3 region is CASSLSAGDYNEQFF. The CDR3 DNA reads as TGTGCCAGCAGCTTAAGCGCGGGTGACTACAATGAGCAGTTCTTC.

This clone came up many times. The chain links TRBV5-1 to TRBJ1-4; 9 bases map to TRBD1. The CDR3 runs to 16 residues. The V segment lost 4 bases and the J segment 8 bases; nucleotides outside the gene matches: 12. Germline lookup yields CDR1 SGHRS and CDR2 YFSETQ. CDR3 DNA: TGCGCCAGCAGCACCGGGACAGGGATTGAGAACGAAAAACTGTTTTTT. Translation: CASSTGTGIENEKLFF.

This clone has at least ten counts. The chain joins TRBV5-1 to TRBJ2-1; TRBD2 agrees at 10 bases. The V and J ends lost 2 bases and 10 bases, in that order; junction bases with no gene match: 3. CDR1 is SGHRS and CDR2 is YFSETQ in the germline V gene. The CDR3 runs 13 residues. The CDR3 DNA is TGCGCCAGCAGCTTAGCGGGGGGGGTCGAGCAGTTCTTC. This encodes CASSLAGGVEQFF. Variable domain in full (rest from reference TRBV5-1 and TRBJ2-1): KAGVTQTPRYLIKTRGQQVTLSCSPISGHRSVSWYQQTPGQGLQFLFEYFSETQRNKGNFPGRFSGRQFSNSRSEMNVSTLELGDSALYLCASSLAGGVEQFFGPGTRLTVL.

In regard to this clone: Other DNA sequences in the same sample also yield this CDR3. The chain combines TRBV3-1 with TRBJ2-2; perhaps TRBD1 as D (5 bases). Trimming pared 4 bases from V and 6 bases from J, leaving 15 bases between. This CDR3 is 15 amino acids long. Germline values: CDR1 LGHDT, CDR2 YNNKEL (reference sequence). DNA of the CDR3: TGTGCCAGCAGCCCAACCCAGGGCCTGTCCGGGGAGCTGTTTTTT. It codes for CASSPTQGLSGELFF.

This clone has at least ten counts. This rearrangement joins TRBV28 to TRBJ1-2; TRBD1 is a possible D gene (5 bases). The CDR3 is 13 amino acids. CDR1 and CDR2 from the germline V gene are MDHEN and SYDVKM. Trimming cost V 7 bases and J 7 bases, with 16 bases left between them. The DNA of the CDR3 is TGTGCCAGCACCTCTTGGGGGAGGCTTGGCTACACCTTC. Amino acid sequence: CASTSWGRLGYTF.

Here the CDR3 DNA reads TGTGCCAGCAGATATCAGGGTACGAGTGAAAAACTGTTTTTT. This translates into CASRYQGTSEKLFF. This chain connects TRBV28 to TRBJ1-4; tentatively, D is TRBD1 (5 bases). The CDR3 runs to 14 residues. The V end lost 6 bases, the J end lost 7 bases, and 15 bases lay between the germline ends. CDR1 and CDR2 (germline): MDHEN, SYDVKM.

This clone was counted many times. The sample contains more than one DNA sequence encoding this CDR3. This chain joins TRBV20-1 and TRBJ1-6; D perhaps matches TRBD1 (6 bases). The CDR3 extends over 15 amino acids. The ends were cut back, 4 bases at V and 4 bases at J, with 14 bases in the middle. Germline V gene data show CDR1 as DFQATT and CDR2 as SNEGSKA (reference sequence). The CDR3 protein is CSATGDQFYNSPLHF. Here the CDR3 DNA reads TGCAGTGCTACAGGGGACCAGTTTTATAATTCACCCCTCCACTTT.

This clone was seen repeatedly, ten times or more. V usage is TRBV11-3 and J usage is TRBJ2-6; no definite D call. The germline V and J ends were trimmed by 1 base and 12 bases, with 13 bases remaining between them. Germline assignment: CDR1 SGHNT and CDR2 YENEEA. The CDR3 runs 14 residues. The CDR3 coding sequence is TGTGCCAGCAGCTTAGGCCAGACCTCCGGCGTCCTGACTTTC. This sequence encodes CASSLGQTSGVLTF.

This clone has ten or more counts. The DNA of the CDR3 is TGTGCCAGCTCTCCCGGAGGGCCAAACACCGGGGAGCTGTTTTTT. Its protein is CASSPGGPNTGELFF. This rearrangement joins TRBV6-2 or TRBV6-3 to TRBJ2-2, with D possibly being TRBD2 (6 bases). Germline loops: CDR1 MNHEY, CDR2 SVGEGT. The germline V and J ends were trimmed by 8 bases and 2 bases, with 15 bases remaining between them. The CDR3 covers 15 residues.

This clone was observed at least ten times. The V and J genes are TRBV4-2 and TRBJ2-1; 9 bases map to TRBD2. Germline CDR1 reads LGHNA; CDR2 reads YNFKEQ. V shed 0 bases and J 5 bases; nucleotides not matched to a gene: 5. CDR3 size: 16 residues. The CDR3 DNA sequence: TGTGCCAGCAGCCAAGAACCGGGACTAGCCCACAATGAGCAGTTCTTC. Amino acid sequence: CASSQEPGLAHNEQFF.